The 14 T cell receptor beta chains below come from one sample, sequenced in a study of cytomegalovirus exposure and HLA in healthy donors. The PCR had 60 Vbeta and 13 Jbeta primers. Libraries were prepared by immunoSEQ multiplex PCR; TCRdb keeps only in-frame clonotypes and omits some of them. The data contain roughly 130,000 clones, about 72% of them singletons. Sequenced material: PBMCs. These receptors all come from a man aged 25 to 40 in good health and CMV-seropositive.

V and J are TRBV5-1 and TRBJ1-2, with D tentatively TRBD1 (5 bases). CDR3 length equals 16 residues. Germline lookup yields CDR1 SGHRS and CDR2 YFSETQ. The V end was cut by 0 bases, the J end by 4 bases, with 16 bases between. CDR3 DNA sequence: TGCGCCAGCAGCTTGGTGTTGGGGGGTGTTAGCTATGGCTACACCTTC. Its protein is CASSLVLGGVSYGYTF.

This clone was detected once. The V call is TRBV27, the J call TRBJ1-2; TRBD1 matches 8 bases. There are 15 residues in the CDR3. Germline CDR1 MNHEY, CDR2 SMNVEV (reference sequence). Trimming cost V 5 bases and J 3 bases; bases outside gene matches: 8. CDR3 coding DNA: TGTGCCAGCAGTCCTAGGACAGGGTGGGACTATGGCTACACCTTC. Amino acids: CASSPRTGWDYGYTF.

The rearrangement links TRBV5-5 to TRBJ2-1, with 11 bases lining up with TRBD2. CDR1 is SGHKS and CDR2 is YYEKEE in the germline V gene (reference sequence). The V segment lost 9 bases and the J segment 4 bases; nucleotides outside the gene matches: 12. The CDR3 sequence is 16 residues long. The CDR3 DNA follows: TGTGCCACCCAAAGGAGAACTAGCGGGAGATACAATGAGCAGTTCTTC. This gives the protein CATQRRTSGRYNEQFF. Complete variable domain (other parts from reference TRBV5-5 and TRBJ2-1): DAGVTQSPTHLIKTRGQQVTLRCSPISGHKSVSWYQQVLGQGPQFIFQYYEKEERGRGNFPDRFSARQFPNYSSELNVNALLLGDSALYLCATQRRTSGRYNEQFFGPGTRLTVL.

This chain joins TRBV5-1 and TRBJ2-3; 7 bases line up with TRBD2. Looked up from germline, CDR1 is SGHRS and CDR2 is YFSETQ. This CDR3 region has 14 residues. V lost 2 bases and J lost 6; bases outside the gene matches: 6. As DNA, the CDR3 is TGCGCCAGCAGCTTAGGGCTAGCGGATGATACGCAGTATTTT. This encodes CASSLGLADDTQYF.

A word on this clone: Additional DNA sequences in this sample encode the identical CDR3. V usage is TRBV5-1 and J usage is TRBJ2-3; D is unresolved. V lost 0 bases to trimming and J lost 2 bases, with 7 bases between them. The germline V gene encodes CDR1 SGHRS and CDR2 YFSETQ. The CDR3 loop spans 14 amino acids. In DNA, the CDR3 is TGCGCCAGCAGCTTGGGAGGCTACACAGATACGCAGTATTTT. This gives the protein CASSLGGYTDTQYF.

This chain's CDR3 is CASSGPRPGGNSYEQYF. The CDR3 nucleotides read TGTGCCAGCAGTGGGCCCCGGCCAGGAGGCAACTCCTACGAGCAGTACTTC. The rearrangement uses TRBV25-1 and TRBJ2-7; maybe TRBD2 (5 bases). CDR3 length: 17 amino acids. Trimming left V 4 bases short and J 0 bases short, with 19 bases between. The germline CDR1 and CDR2 sequences are MGHDK and SYGVNS.

This clone has more than one count but fewer than ten. J is TRBJ2-1 and V is TRBV5-1, with 10 bases identical to TRBD1. This CDR3 region has 14 residues. Trimming cost V 0 bases and J 7 bases; bases outside gene matches: 1. Germline V gene data show CDR1 as SGHRS and CDR2 as YFSETQ. CDR3 protein: CASSLGQGANEQFF. CDR3 nucleotide sequence: TGCGCCAGCAGCTTGGGACAGGGGGCTAATGAGCAGTTCTTC.

This clone was seen repeatedly, ten times or more. The chain links TRBV6-1 to TRBJ2-7, with 8 bases fitting TRBD1. The CDR3 is made up of 14 amino acids. Germline CDR1 is MNHNS and CDR2 is SASEGT. With 6 bases clipped from V and 2 bases from J, the junction kept 6 bases outside the gene matches. CDR3 residues: CASSPTGEAYEQYF. The CDR3 nucleotides read TGTGCCAGCAGCCCGACAGGGGAGGCCTACGAGCAGTACTTC.

This clone was detected a few times. V gene TRBV5-4 combines with J gene TRBJ2-3; perhaps TRBD1 as D (6 bases). This CDR3 spans 14 amino acids. V was clipped by 1 base and J by 0 bases, with 6 bases between them. Germline V gene sequence: CDR1 SGHNT, CDR2 YYREEE (reference sequence). CDR3 nucleotide sequence: TGTGCCAGCAGCTTGACAGGGAGCACAGATACGCAGTATTTT. It specifies CASSLTGSTDTQYF. The full variable domain, with the rest looked up from reference TRBV5-4 and TRBJ2-3, is ETGVTQSPTHLIKTRGQQVTLRCSSQSGHNTVSWYQQALGQGPQFIFQYYREEENGRGNFPPRFSGLQFPNYSSELNVNALELDDSALYLCASSLTGSTDTQYFGPGTRLTVL.

V is TRBV2 and J is TRBJ1-5; 10 positions agree with TRBD1. This CDR3 has 14 residues. The J segment lost 4 bases and the V segment lost 6 bases, leaving 3 bases of the junction unmatched. Germline values: CDR1 SNHLY, CDR2 FYNNEI. The CDR3 is CASRGTGANQPQHF. CDR3 nucleotide sequence: TGTGCCAGCAGGGGGACAGGGGCAAATCAGCCCCAGCATTTT.

The chain uses TRBV5-4 and TRBJ2-1; 12 nucleotides align to TRBD2. CDR1 SGHNT and CDR2 YYREEE come from the germline V gene (reference sequence). The CDR3 totals 16 residues. V shed 5 bases and J 8 bases; nucleotides not matched to a gene: 11. The CDR3: CASRAALAGGIYEQFF. CDR3 in DNA: TGTGCCAGCAGGGCGGCCCTAGCGGGAGGGATTTATGAGCAGTTCTTC.

This chain connects TRBV4-1 to TRBJ2-3; perhaps TRBD2 as D (5 bases). CDR1 and CDR2 from the germline V gene are MGHRA and YSYEKL. This CDR3 has 16 amino acids. Trimming stripped 4 bases from V and 5 bases from J, with 19 bases between. The CDR3 coding sequence is TGCGCCAGCAGCCTTCAGAGTAAGGAGGCTAGAGATACGCAGTATTTT. It is translated as CASSLQSKEARDTQYF.

J is TRBJ1-2 and V is TRBV18, with 12 bases aligning to TRBD1. The CDR3 spans 15 residues. Trimming removed 7 bases from V and 8 bases from J; junction bases left unmatched: 11. The germline V gene encodes CDR1 KGHSH and CDR2 LQKENI. The CDR3 loop reads CASYSLRDRGHGYTF. The CDR3 coding sequence is TGTGCCAGCTACAGTCTCCGGGACAGGGGGCACGGCTACACCTTC.

The rearrangement joins TRBV28 to TRBJ1-5; D is possibly TRBD1 (6 bases). The germline gives CDR1 MDHEN, CDR2 SYDVKM. The CDR3 runs 16 residues. The germline V and J ends were trimmed by 6 bases and 0 bases, with 15 bases remaining between them. CDR3 DNA sequence: TGTGCCAGCAGCTCTAGGACAGCTTATAGCAATCAGCCCCAGCATTTT. Its translation: CASSSRTAYSNQPQHF.